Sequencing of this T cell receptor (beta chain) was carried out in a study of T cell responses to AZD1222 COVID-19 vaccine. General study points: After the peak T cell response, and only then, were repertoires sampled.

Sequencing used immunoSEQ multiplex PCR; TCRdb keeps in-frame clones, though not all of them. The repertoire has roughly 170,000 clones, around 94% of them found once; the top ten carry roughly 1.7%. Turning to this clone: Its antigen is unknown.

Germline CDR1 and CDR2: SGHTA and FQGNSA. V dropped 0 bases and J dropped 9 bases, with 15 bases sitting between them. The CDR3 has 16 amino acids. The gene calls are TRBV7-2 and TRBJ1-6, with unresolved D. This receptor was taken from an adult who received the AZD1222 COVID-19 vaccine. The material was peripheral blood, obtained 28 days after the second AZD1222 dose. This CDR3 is CASSLALGPWGSPLHF. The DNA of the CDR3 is TGTGCCAGCAGCTTAGCGCTAGGGCCATGGGGTTCACCCCTCCACTTT.